What follows is one T cell receptor (beta chain) and its context. Time point noted: newly diagnosed GD, antithyroid drugs for less than 3 months. Isolated PBMC RNA provided the starting material for the TCR library. Investigators prepared the TCR beta libraries by applying iRepertoire HTBI primers and Arm-PCR of CDR3 regions. Using its own MiXCR run on the multiplex PCR reads, TCRdb lists one record per CDR3 protein. The table shows about 620,000 distinct CDR3 sequences, with 15% to 20% occurring only once. The data stem from a study of regulatory T cells in long-lasting Graves disease. Study information: Graves' patients, diagnosed recently, had received antithyroid drugs under 3 months.

Germline CDR1 is DFQATT and CDR2 is SNEGSKA (reference sequence). The CDR3 length is 15 residues. After removal of 0 bases from V and 4 bases from J, the junction contained 5 bases not matched to a gene. This sample was also put to use in a study of T cells in Graves' hyperthyroidism and ophthalmopathy.

The J gene is TRBJ2-1, the V gene TRBV20-1; 8 bases fit TRBD2. The receptor comes from a woman aged 30 to 39 with Graves disease. The specimen was peripheral blood mononuclear cells (PBMCs), collected at new diagnosis, from a patient treated with antithyroid drugs. CDR3 sequence: CSARDLLAEYNEQFF. For the CDR3, the DNA is TGCAGTGCTAGAGATCTACTAGCGGAATACAATGAGCAGTTCTTC.